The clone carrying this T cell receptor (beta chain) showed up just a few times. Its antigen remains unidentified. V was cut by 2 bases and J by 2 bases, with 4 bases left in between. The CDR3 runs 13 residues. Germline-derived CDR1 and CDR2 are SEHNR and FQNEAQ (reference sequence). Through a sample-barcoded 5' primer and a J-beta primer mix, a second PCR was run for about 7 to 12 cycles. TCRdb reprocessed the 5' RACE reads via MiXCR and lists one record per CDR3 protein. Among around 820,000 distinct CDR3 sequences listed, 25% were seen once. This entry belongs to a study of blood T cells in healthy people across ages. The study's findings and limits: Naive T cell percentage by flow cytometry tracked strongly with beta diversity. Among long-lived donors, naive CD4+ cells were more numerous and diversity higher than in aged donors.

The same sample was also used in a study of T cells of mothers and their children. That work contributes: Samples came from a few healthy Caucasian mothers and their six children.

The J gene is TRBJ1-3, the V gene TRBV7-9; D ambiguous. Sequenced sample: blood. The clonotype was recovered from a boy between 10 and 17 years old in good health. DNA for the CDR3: TGTGCCAGCAGCTTAAACGCTGGAAACACCATATATTTT. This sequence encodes CASSLNAGNTIYF.